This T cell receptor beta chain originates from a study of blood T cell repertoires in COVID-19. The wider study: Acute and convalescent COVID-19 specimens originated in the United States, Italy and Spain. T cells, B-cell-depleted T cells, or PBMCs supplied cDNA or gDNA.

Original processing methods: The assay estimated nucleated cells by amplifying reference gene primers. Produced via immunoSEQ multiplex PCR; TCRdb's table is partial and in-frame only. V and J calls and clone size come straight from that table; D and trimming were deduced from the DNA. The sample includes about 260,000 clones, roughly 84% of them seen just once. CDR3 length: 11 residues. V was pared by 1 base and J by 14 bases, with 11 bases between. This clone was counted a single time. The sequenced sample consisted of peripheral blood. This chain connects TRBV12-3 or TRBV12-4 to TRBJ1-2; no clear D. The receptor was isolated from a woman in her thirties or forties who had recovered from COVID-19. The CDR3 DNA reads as TGTGCCAGCAGTTTAGGGCCATTCTCAACCTTC. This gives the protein CASSLGPFSTF.